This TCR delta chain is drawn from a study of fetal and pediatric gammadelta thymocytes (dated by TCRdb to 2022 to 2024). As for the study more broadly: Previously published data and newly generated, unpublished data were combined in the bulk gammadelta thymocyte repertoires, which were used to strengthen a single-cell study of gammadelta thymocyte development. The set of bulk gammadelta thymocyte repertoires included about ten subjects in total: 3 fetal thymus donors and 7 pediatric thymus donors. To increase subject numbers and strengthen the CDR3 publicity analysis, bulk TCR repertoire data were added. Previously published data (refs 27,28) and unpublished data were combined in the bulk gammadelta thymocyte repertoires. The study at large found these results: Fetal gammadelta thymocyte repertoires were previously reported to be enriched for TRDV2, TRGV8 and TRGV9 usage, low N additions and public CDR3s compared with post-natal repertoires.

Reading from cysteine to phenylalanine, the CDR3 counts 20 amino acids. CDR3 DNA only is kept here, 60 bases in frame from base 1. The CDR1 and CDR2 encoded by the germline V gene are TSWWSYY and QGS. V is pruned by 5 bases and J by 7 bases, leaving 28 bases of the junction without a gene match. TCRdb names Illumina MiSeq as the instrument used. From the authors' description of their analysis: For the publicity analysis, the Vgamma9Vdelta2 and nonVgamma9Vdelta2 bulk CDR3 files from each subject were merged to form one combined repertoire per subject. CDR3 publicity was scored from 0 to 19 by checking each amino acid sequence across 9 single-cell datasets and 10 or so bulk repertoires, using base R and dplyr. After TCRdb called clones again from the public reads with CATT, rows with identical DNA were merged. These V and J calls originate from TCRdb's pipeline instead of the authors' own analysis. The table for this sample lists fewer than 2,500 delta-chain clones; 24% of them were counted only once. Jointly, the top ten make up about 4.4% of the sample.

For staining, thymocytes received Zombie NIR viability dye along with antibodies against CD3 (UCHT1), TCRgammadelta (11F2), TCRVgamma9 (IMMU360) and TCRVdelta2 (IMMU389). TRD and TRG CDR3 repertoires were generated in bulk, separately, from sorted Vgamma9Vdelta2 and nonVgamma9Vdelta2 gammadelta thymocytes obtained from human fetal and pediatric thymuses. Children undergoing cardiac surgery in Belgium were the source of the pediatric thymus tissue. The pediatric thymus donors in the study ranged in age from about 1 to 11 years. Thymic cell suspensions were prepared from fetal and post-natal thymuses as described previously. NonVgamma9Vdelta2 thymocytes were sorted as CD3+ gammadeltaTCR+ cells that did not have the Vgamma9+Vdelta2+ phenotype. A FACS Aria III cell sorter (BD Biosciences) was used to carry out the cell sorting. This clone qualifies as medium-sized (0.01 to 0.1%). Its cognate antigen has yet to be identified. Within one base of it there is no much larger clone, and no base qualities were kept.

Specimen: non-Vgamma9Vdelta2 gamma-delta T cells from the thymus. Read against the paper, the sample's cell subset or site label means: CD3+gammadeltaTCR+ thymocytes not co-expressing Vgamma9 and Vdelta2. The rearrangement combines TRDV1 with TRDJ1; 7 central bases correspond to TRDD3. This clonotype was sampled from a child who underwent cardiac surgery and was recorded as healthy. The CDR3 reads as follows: CALGKEGDYPGDPLPSKLIF. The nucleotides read TGTGCTCTTGGGAAAGAGGGGGACTACCCGGGGGATCCCTTACCCTCTAAACTCATCTTT.